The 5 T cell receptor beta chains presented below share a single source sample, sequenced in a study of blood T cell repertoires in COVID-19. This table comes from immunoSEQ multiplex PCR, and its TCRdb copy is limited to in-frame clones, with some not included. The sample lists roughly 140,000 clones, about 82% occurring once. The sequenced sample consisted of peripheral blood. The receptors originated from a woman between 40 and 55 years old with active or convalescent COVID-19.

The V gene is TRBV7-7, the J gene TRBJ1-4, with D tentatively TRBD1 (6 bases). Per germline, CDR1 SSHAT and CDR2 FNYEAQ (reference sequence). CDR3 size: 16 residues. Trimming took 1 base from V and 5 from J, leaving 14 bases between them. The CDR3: CASSLGSWTVNEKLFF. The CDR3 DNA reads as TGTGCCAGCAGCTTAGGTTCCTGGACAGTGAATGAAAAACTGTTTTTT.

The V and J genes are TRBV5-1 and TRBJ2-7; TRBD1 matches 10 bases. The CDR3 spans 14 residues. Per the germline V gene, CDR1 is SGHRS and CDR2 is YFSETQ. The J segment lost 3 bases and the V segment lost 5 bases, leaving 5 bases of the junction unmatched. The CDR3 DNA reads TGCGCCAGCAGTAGGGGGACAGGGGTCTACGAGCAGTACTTC. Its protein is CASSRGTGVYEQYF. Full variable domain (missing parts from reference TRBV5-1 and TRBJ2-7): KAGVTQTPRYLIKTRGQQVTLSCSPISGHRSVSWYQQTPGQGLQFLFEYFSETQRNKGNFPGRFSGRQFSNSRSEMNVSTLELGDSALYLCASSRGTGVYEQYFGPGTRLTVT.

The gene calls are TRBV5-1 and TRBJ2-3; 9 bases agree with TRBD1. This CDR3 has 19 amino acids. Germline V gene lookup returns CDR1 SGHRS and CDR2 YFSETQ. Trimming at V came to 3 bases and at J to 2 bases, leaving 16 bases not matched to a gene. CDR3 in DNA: TGCGCCAGCAGCTCCGACGCCATGACAGGGGGTTTTTTCACAGATACGCAGTATTTT. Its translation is CASSSDAMTGGFFTDTQYF.

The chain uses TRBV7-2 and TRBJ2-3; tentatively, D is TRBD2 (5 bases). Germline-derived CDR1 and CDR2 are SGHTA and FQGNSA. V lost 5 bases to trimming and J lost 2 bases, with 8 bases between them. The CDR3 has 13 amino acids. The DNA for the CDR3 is TGTGCCAGCAGCACAGACTACACAGATACGCAGTATTTT. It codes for CASSTDYTDTQYF. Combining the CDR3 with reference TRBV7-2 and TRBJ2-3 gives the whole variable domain GAGVSQSPSNKVTEKGKDVELRCDPISGHTALYWYRQSLGQGLEFLIYFQGNSAPDKSGLPSDRFSAERTGGSVSTLTIQRTQQEDSAVYLCASSTDYTDTQYFGPGTRLTVL.

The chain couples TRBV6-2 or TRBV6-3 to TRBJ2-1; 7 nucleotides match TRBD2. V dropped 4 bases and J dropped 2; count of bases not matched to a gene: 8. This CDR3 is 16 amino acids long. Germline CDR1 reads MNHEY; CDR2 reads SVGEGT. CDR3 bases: TGTGCCAGCAGTTCTAATCTAGCGGCCCCCTACAATGAGCAGTTCTTC. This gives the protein CASSSNLAAPYNEQFF.